Below, 26 T cell receptor beta chains from the same sample are listed, as sequenced in a study of blood T cell repertoires in COVID-19. Here immunoSEQ multiplex PCR was the method, and the copy in TCRdb shows in-frame clones only, minus some. The sample holds some 90,000 clones, 75% to 95% seen once. Sequencing used peripheral blood. The receptors were sampled from a woman aged 50 to 65 in a cohort sampled during active COVID-19.

V gene TRBV5-1 combines with J gene TRBJ1-5, with 12 bases lining up with TRBD1. The V gene end was trimmed by 4 bases and the J gene end by 6 bases; junction bases not matched to a gene: 8. The germline V gene has CDR1 SGHRS and CDR2 YFSETQ. The CDR3 runs 16 residues. The CDR3 loop is CASSPGTGGQGQPQHF. The CDR3 region has the DNA TGCGCCAGCAGCCCAGGGACAGGGGGCCAGGGTCAGCCCCAGCATTTT.

The chain joins TRBV6-1 to TRBJ1-5, with TRBD1 identical over 7 bases. The germline CDR1 and CDR2 sequences are MNHNS and SASEGT. With 2 bases clipped from V and 2 bases from J, the junction kept 3 bases outside the gene matches. This CDR3 is 15 amino acids long. CDR3 sequence: CASSETGQRNQPQHF. The CDR3 coding sequence is TGTGCCAGCAGTGAAACGGGACAGCGCAATCAGCCCCAGCATTTT.

This chain connects TRBV7-3 to TRBJ2-3; 12 nucleotides agree with TRBD2. V lost 5 bases, J lost 5 bases, and 8 bases stayed unmatched. The CDR3 covers 16 residues. Germline lookup yields CDR1 SGHTA and CDR2 FQGTGA. DNA for the CDR3: TGTGCCAGCAGCCCCTCTAGCGGGAGGGGTAAAGATACGCAGTATTTT. It yields the protein CASSPSSGRGKDTQYF.

The chain combines TRBV3-1 (or the pseudogene TRBV3-2) with TRBJ2-7; D is uncertain. The CDR3 is 12 residues long. Germline lookup yields CDR1 LGHDT and CDR2 YNNKEL (reference sequence). Trimming removed 1 base at V and 8 bases at J, with 9 bases between. The CDR3 region is CASSQGQVKQYF. CDR3 nucleotides: TGTGCCAGCAGCCAAGGGCAGGTTAAGCAGTACTTC.

In its sample, this clone was seen once. V is TRBV5-1 and J is TRBJ1-1; D not resolved. CDR1 SGHRS and CDR2 YFSETQ come from the germline V gene. CDR3 length: 16 amino acids. V was cut by 2 bases and J by 2 bases, with 16 bases left in between. The CDR3 DNA reads as TGCGCCAGCAGCTTCTCAACATCGATCAGTAACACTGAAGCTTTCTTT. It yields the protein CASSFSTSISNTEAFF.

The chain employs TRBV7-9 and TRBJ2-3; 11 bases line up with TRBD2. CDR3 size: 16 residues. Unmatched junction bases numbered 4, after V lost 5 bases and J lost 0 bases. The germline V gene has CDR1 SEHNR and CDR2 FQNEAQ (reference sequence). In nucleotides, the CDR3 is TGTGCCAGCAGCCCGGGACTAGCGGAGAGCACAGATACGCAGTATTTT. Translation gives CASSPGLAESTDTQYF. Based on the CDR3 plus reference TRBV7-9 and TRBJ2-3, the full variable domain is DTGVSQNPRHKITKRGQNVTFRCDPISEHNRLYWYRQTLGQGPEFLTYFQNEAQLEKSRLLSDRFSAERPKGSFSTLEIQRTEQGDSAMYLCASSPGLAESTDTQYFGPGTRLTVL.

For this clone: At one end the junction does not follow the germline gene, possibly because of a read error. The gene calls are TRBV6-5 and TRBJ1-2; 9 bases are a match to TRBD1. In germline, CDR1 is MNHEY, CDR2 SVGAGI. The length of the CDR3 is 14 residues. The CDR3 here is CASSTQGTGTFLYF. CDR3 coding DNA: TGTGCCAGCAGTACCCAGGGGACAGGGACCTTCCTATACTTC.

This chain joins TRBV2 and TRBJ2-2; no reliable D call. This CDR3 region has 15 residues. Trimming removed 6 bases from V and 8 bases from J, with 19 bases in between. The V gene's germline CDR1 is SNHLY and CDR2 FYNNEI. DNA for the CDR3: TGTGCCAGCAGAGCCCGCGGCAGTTATAATGGGGAGCTGTTTTTT. Protein sequence: CASRARGSYNGELFF. Filled out from reference TRBV2 and TRBJ2-2, the complete variable domain reads EPEVTQTPSHQVTQMGQEVILRCVPISNHLYFYWYRQILGQKVEFLVSFYNNEISEKSEIFDDQFSVERPDGSNFTLKIRSTKLEDSAMYFCASRARGSYNGELFFGEGSRLTVL.

The chain has TRBV11-2 and TRBJ2-5, with unresolved D. The V and J ends lost 1 base and 5 bases respectively, with 5 bases between them. CDR1 is SGHAT, CDR2 FQNNGV, per germline. This CDR3 has 12 amino acids. CDR3 coding DNA: TGTGCCAGCAGCTTAGCTGTCGAGACCCAGTACTTC. Residues: CASSLAVETQYF.

In nucleotides, the CDR3 is TGCAGCGTTGAAGGGGGACTAGCGGGAGTCAATGAGCAGTTCTTC. This gives the protein CSVEGGLAGVNEQFF. The chain uses TRBV29-1 and TRBJ2-1; 14 bases agree with TRBD2. V lost 1 base, J lost 6 bases, and 2 bases stayed unmatched. The germline gives CDR1 SQVTM, CDR2 ANQGSEA. This CDR3 contains 15 residues.

The V call is TRBV19, the J call TRBJ1-6; D uncertain. CDR3 size: 12 residues. Between the trimmed V and J ends, which lost 10 bases and 8 bases, there was a span of 12 bases. CDR1 is LNHDA, CDR2 SQIVND, per germline (reference sequence). This CDR3 is CATRLGDSPLHF. The CDR3 DNA is TGTGCCACGCGCCTGGGAGATTCACCCCTCCACTTT.

This chain joins TRBV10-3 and TRBJ2-7; 11 bases match TRBD2. Germline values: CDR1 ENHRY, CDR2 SYGVKD. This CDR3 spans 14 amino acids. Losses at the gene ends were 4 bases for V and 5 bases for J; bases not matched to a gene: 4. The CDR3 coding sequence is TGTGCCATCAGTGCCCCTAGCGGGGGGAACGAGCAGTACTTC. Protein product: CAISAPSGGNEQYF.

The chain links TRBV20-1 to TRBJ2-1, with 7 bases aligning to TRBD2. Germline V gene data show CDR1 as DFQATT and CDR2 as SNEGSKA (reference sequence). This CDR3 is 15 amino acids long. Trimming removed 3 bases from V and 10 bases from J; junction bases left unmatched: 15. This CDR3 is CSASDYKHPGGEQFF. DNA for the CDR3: TGCAGTGCTAGTGATTATAAGCACCCCGGGGGGGAGCAGTTCTTC.

The chain employs TRBV28 and TRBJ1-5; the D gene is possibly TRBD1 (6 bases). V shed 6 bases and J shed 2 bases, with 17 bases lying between them. Germline CDR1 MDHEN, CDR2 SYDVKM. The CDR3 runs 16 residues. As DNA, the CDR3 is TGTGCCAGCAGAGAAGAAACAGGGTGGGGCAATCAGCCCCAGCATTTT. Translated, it gives CASREETGWGNQPQHF. Supplemented by reference TRBV28 and TRBJ1-5, the full variable domain reads DVKVTQSSRYLVKRTGEKVFLECVQDMDHENMFWYRQDPGLGLRLIYFSYDVKMKEKGDIPEGYSVSREKKERFSLILESASTNQTSMYLCASREETGWGNQPQHFGDGTRLSIL.

This clone was found a few times. The rearrangement joins TRBV4-2 to TRBJ2-7; 10 bases are shared with TRBD1. The V gene end was trimmed by 3 bases and the J gene end by 3 bases; junction bases not matched to a gene: 2. CDR3 length: 14 amino acids. Germline V CDR1 and CDR2: LGHNA, YNFKEQ. Here the CDR3 reads CASSQGTGDYEQYF. The CDR3 DNA sequence: TGTGCCAGCAGCCAGGGGACAGGGGACTACGAGCAGTACTTC.

The chain combines TRBV6-5 with TRBJ1-6; 7 nucleotides match TRBD1. The J segment lost 6 bases and the V segment lost 5 bases, leaving 4 bases of the junction unmatched. Germline CDR1 MNHEY, CDR2 SVGAGI. CDR3 length equals 14 residues. This CDR3 reads CASSLDRINSPLHF. The DNA of the CDR3 is TGTGCCAGCAGTCTGGACAGGATTAATTCACCCCTCCACTTT.

The chain combines TRBV9 with TRBJ1-3; a weak D match, TRBD1 (5 bases). The CDR3 is 14 amino acids. The V gene's germline CDR1 is SGDLS and CDR2 YYNGEE. The V and J ends lost 6 bases and 12 bases respectively, with 22 bases between them. CDR3 in DNA: TGTGCCAGCACTGTAGGATACAGGCCTTCGAACATATATTTT. As protein: CASTVGYRPSNIYF. Full variable domain (remainder filled in from reference TRBV9 and TRBJ1-3): DSGVTQTPKHLITATGQRVTLRCSPRSGDLSVYWYQQSLDQGLQFLIQYYNGEERAKGNILERFSAQQFPDLHSELNLSSLELGDSALYFCASTVGYRPSNIYFGEGSWLTVV.

V usage is TRBV6-5 and J usage is TRBJ1-1, with D unresolved. The CDR3 covers 12 residues. The V and J ends lost 4 bases and 7 bases respectively, with 10 bases between them. Germline values: CDR1 MNHEY, CDR2 SVGAGI. CDR3 nucleotides: TGTGCCAGCAGTTCCGTCGGGGTTGAAGCTTTCTTT. Protein product: CASSSVGVEAFF.

The rearrangement links TRBV28 to TRBJ1-1; 8 bases align to TRBD1. Germline V gives CDR1 MDHEN, CDR2 SYDVKM. This CDR3 is built from 12 residues. The CDR3 sequence is CGGQGLNTEAFF. CDR3 coding DNA: TGTGGCGGACAGGGTTTGAACACTGAAGCTTTCTTT. Full variable domain (remainder filled in from reference TRBV28 and TRBJ1-1): DVKVTQSSRYLVKRTGEKVFLECVQDMDHENMFWYRQDPGLGLRLIYFSYDVKMKEKGDIPEGYSVSREKKERFSLILESASTNQTSMYLCGGQGLNTEAFFGQGTRLTVV.

This sequence joins TRBV6-1 and TRBJ2-5; D call uncertain. The CDR3 runs 16 residues. V was pared by 3 bases and J by 2 bases, with 16 bases between. Germline CDR1 and CDR2: MNHNS and SASEGT. CDR3 sequence reads: CASSENAWQEQETQYF. CDR3 nucleotides: TGTGCCAGCAGTGAGAATGCCTGGCAGGAACAAGAGACCCAGTACTTC.

This chain uses TRBV11-1 with TRBJ2-1; 8 bases align to TRBD2. The CDR3 extends over 14 amino acids. The junction had 4 bases not matched to a gene; V was cut back by 6 bases and J by 3 bases. The germline V gene encodes CDR1 SGHAT and CDR2 FQDESV (reference sequence). DNA of the CDR3: TGTGCCAGCAGAGTAAGCGGGGGCTACAATGAGCAGTTCTTC. This encodes CASRVSGGYNEQFF.

J is TRBJ2-3 and V is TRBV7-8; 11 bases map to TRBD2. CDR3 length: 17 residues. J gave up 0 bases and V 5 bases, and 7 bases lay outside the gene matches. Germline V lookup: CDR1 SGHVS, CDR2 FQNEAQ. Written as DNA, the CDR3 is TGTGCCAGCAGCCGCGGGACTAGCGGAATAAGCACAGATACGCAGTATTTT. Its protein is CASSRGTSGISTDTQYF.

The chain links TRBV12-3 or TRBV12-4 to TRBJ1-5; unclear D gene. The ends were cut back, 9 bases at V and 6 bases at J, with 15 bases in the middle. The CDR3 has 13 amino acids. CDR3 in DNA: TGTGCCAGTAGAGGACTAGTTGGTCAGCCCCAGCATTTT. Translating gives CASRGLVGQPQHF.

V is TRBV5-6 and J is TRBJ2-1, with TRBD2 identical over 8 bases. V was clipped by 3 bases and J by 12 bases; unmatched bases: 11. The germline gives CDR1 SGHDT, CDR2 YYEEEE. The CDR3 has 14 residues. In DNA, the CDR3 is TGTGCCAGCAGCTGGCTGGAGGCGGGGGGACTGCAGTTCTTC. Encoded protein: CASSWLEAGGLQFF.

The gene calls are TRBV6-6 and TRBJ1-5; weak D call: TRBD1 (5 bases). Trimming shortened V by 4 bases and J by 2 bases, and 15 bases separated the two germline ends. Germline CDR1 reads MNHNY; CDR2 reads SVGAGI (reference sequence). The CDR3 spans 16 residues. This CDR3 is CASSSFGGGGNQPQHF. The DNA of the CDR3 is TGTGCCAGCAGTTCATTCGGGGGGGGTGGCAATCAGCCCCAGCATTTT.

The V gene is TRBV19, the J gene TRBJ1-6, with D possibly being TRBD1 (5 bases). The CDR3 is 14 residues long. V gave up 4 bases and J gave up 8 bases, with 12 bases separating them. Germline values: CDR1 LNHDA, CDR2 SQIVND (reference sequence). The CDR3 region is CASSSPGSYSPLHF. The CDR3 DNA is TGTGCCAGTAGTAGTCCAGGGTCGTATTCACCCCTCCACTTT.